This TCR beta chain was sequenced in a study of OX40 agonist ivuxolimab in advanced cancers. The CDR3 runs 12 residues. The V and J ends lost 1 base and 6 bases respectively, with 4 bases between them. Germline V lookup: CDR1 KGHSH, CDR2 LQKENI. Using immunoSEQ multiplex PCR, the repertoire was profiled, and TCRdb retains in-frame clones only, with some absent. The sample includes 20,000 or so clones, just under 75% of them seen just once. The chain uses TRBV18 and TRBJ2-1; D is undetermined. The sample was CD4+ or CD8+ T cells sorted from blood, taken in a trial of the OX40 agonist ivuxolimab. The clonotype was recovered from an adult with an advanced solid tumor such as melanoma, head and neck, liver or kidney cancer. The CDR3 loop reads CASSPQVNEQFF. DNA for the CDR3: TGTGCCAGCTCACCACAGGTCAATGAGCAGTTCTTC. The variable domain in full, with the rest retrieved from reference TRBV18 and TRBJ2-1, is NAGVMQNPRHLVRRRGQEARLRCSPMKGHSHVYWYRQLPEEGLKFMVYLQKENIIDESGMPKERFSAEFPKEGPSILRIQQVVRGDSAAYFCASSPQVNEQFFGPGTRLTVL.